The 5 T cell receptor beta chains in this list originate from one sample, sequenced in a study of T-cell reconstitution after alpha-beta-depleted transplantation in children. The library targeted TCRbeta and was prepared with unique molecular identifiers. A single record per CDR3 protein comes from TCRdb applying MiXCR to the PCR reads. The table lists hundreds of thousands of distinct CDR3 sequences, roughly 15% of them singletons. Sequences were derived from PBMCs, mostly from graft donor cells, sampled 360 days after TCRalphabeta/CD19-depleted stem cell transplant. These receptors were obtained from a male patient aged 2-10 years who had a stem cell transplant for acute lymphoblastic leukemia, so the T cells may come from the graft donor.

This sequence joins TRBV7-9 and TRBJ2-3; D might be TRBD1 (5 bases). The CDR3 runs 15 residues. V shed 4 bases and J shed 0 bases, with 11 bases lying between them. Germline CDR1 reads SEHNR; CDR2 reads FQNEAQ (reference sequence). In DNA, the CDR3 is TGTGCCAGCAGCTCTCCAGGGTTTAGCACAGATACGCAGTATTTT. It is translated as CASSSPGFSTDTQYF.

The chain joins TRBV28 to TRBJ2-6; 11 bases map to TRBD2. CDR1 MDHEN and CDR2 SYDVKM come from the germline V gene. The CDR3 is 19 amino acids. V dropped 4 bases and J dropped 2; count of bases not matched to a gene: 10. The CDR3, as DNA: TGTGCCAGCAGTTCTTTCACTAGCGGGAGTCCCCCTGGGGCCAACGTCCTGACTTTC. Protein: CASSSFTSGSPPGANVLTF.

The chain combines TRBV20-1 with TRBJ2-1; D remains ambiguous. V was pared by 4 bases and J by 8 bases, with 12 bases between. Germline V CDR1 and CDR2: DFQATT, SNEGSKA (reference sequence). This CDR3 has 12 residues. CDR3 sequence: CSANKAGDEQFF. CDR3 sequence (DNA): TGCAGTGCTAATAAAGCTGGGGATGAGCAGTTCTTC.

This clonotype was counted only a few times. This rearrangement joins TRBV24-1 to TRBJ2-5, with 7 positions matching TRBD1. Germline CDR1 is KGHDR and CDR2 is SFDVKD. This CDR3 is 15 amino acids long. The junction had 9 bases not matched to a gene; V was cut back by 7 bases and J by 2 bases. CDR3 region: CATSSGQRVQETQYF. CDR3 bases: TGTGCCACCAGCTCGGGACAGAGGGTACAAGAGACCCAGTACTTC.

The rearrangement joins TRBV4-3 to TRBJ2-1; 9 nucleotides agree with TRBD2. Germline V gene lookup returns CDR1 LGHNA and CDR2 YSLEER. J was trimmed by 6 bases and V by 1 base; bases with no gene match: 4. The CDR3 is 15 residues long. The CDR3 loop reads CASSQGAGGGNEQFF. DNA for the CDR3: TGCGCCAGCAGCCAAGGCGCGGGAGGGGGCAATGAGCAGTTCTTC.